This T cell receptor beta chain was profiled in a study of OX40 agonist ivuxolimab in advanced cancers. In the study overall: Anti-PD-1, anti-PD-L1 or anti-CTLA-4 therapy given earlier was allowed, and 40% had some. Three patients, one with hepatocellular carcinoma and two with cutaneous melanoma, achieved partial responses.

Study observations and caveats: Mean expanded clone counts were higher in CD8+ than CD4+ T cells. At 0.1 to 3.0 mg/kg, CD4+ and CD8+ blood T cells expanded clonally by week 6.

Assay: immunoSEQ multiplex PCR; the TCRdb copy retains only in-frame clones and omits some. The sample has 100,000 or so clones, roughly 95% seen once; the top ten hold just over 2%. Concerning this clone: The antigen remains undetermined.

The CDR3 length is 15 residues. The V gene lost 0 bases and the J gene lost 1 base, with 8 bases spanning the gap. Germline CDR1 and CDR2: SGDLS and YYNGEE. The chain employs TRBV9 and TRBJ2-4; D unclear. This receptor was taken from an adult with an advanced solid tumor such as melanoma, head and neck, liver or kidney cancer. The sample consisted of CD4+ or CD8+ T cells sorted from blood, taken in a trial of the OX40 agonist ivuxolimab. CDR3 sequence (DNA): TGTGCCAGCAGCGTAGAGCCCAGGGCCAAAAACATTCAGTACTTC. This translates into CASSVEPRAKNIQYF.